The 9 T cell receptor beta chains presented below share a single source sample, sequenced in a study of OX40 agonist ivuxolimab in advanced cancers. The repertoire was sequenced with immunoSEQ multiplex PCR; TCRdb's copy has only in-frame clones and lacks some. The sample records 60,000 to 80,000 clones, 81% being singletons. The specimen comprised CD4+ or CD8+ T cells sorted from blood, sampled in a trial of the OX40 agonist ivuxolimab. These receptors all stem from an adult with an advanced solid tumor such as melanoma, head and neck, liver or kidney cancer.

This chain uses TRBV27 with TRBJ1-5; D is ambiguous. This CDR3 region has 15 residues. Germline V CDR1 and CDR2: MNHEY, SMNVEV (reference sequence). Trimming shortened V by 3 bases and J by 5 bases, and 14 bases separated the two germline ends. The CDR3 region is CASSFSAKADQPQHF. CDR3 sequence (DNA): TGTGCCAGCAGTTTTTCCGCCAAAGCCGATCAGCCCCAGCATTTT.

V gene TRBV5-1 combines with J gene TRBJ2-7; TRBD2 might be the D (6 bases). The length of the CDR3 is 13 residues. Germline lookup yields CDR1 SGHRS and CDR2 YFSETQ. V was cut by 4 bases and J by 2 bases, with 10 bases left in between. Written as DNA, the CDR3 is TGCGCCAGCAGCCGGGACTCGGCCTACGAGCAGTACTTC. Its protein is CASSRDSAYEQYF.

This clone was observed a few times. The DNA for the CDR3 is TGCGCCAGCAGCCAAGGACAGGGCTCTGGGGCCAACGTCCTGACTTTC. Translation gives CASSQGQGSGANVLTF. The chain has TRBV4-3 and TRBJ2-6; 7 positions agree with TRBD1. Germline values: CDR1 LGHNA, CDR2 YSLEER. This CDR3 spans 16 amino acids. After removal of 1 base from V and 0 bases from J, the junction contained 0 bases not matched to a gene.

The J gene is TRBJ2-1, the V gene TRBV5-1; no clear D. CDR1 and CDR2 from the germline V gene are SGHRS and YFSETQ. This CDR3 region has 13 residues. Deletions cut 6 bases from V and 3 bases from J, with 10 bases between. The CDR3 DNA is TGCGCCAGCACCTTTTCAGACTACAATGAGCAGTTCTTC. Translated: CASTFSDYNEQFF.

This clone was seen only a few times. The J gene is TRBJ1-2, the V gene TRBV12-5, with D perhaps matching TRBD1 (6 bases). Germline values: CDR1 LGHNT, CDR2 FRNRAP. The CDR3 covers 14 residues. The V end was cut by 8 bases, the J end by 2 bases, with 15 bases between. The CDR3 protein is CASRWAGANYGYTF. CDR3 sequence (DNA): TGTGCTAGTCGTTGGGCGGGGGCGAACTATGGCTACACCTTC.

This clone came up once. The J gene is TRBJ2-2, the V gene TRBV7-9; possibly TRBD1 or TRBD2 for D (5 bases each). This CDR3 region has 15 residues. V gave up 1 base and J gave up 6 bases, with 12 bases separating them. Germline V CDR1 and CDR2: SEHNR, FQNEAQ (reference sequence). CDR3 nucleotide sequence: TGTGCCAGCAGCTTAGTTGGGACCATTGCCGGGGAGCTGTTTTTT. Protein sequence: CASSLVGTIAGELFF.

This clone was observed a single time. The V and J genes are TRBV25-1 and TRBJ1-1; D is uncertain. The CDR3 extends over 12 amino acids. Germline V gene sequence: CDR1 MGHDK, CDR2 SYGVNS. V lost 8 bases to trimming and J lost 7 bases, with 14 bases between them. The CDR3 protein is CASATNWYEAFF. The CDR3 region has the DNA TGTGCCAGCGCCACGAATTGGTATGAAGCTTTCTTT.

This clone was recorded only once. This sequence joins TRBV30 and TRBJ2-1; 7 bases match TRBD2. Germline V gene data show CDR1 as GTSNPN and CDR2 as SVGIG (reference sequence). V was clipped by 0 bases and J by 6 bases; unmatched bases: 5. The length of the CDR3 is 14 residues. The chain's CDR3 is CAWSVGGSSNEQFF. The CDR3 bases are TGTGCCTGGAGTGTGGGCGGGAGTAGCAATGAGCAGTTCTTC.

The V and J genes are TRBV29-1 and TRBJ2-5; a possible D gene is TRBD2 (6 bases). CDR3 size: 11 residues. Germline V gene lookup returns CDR1 SQVTM and CDR2 ANQGSEA. The V and J ends lost 7 bases and 3 bases respectively, with 9 bases between them. This CDR3 reads CSGGTEETQYF. The CDR3 DNA follows: TGCAGCGGCGGGACCGAAGAGACCCAGTACTTC.